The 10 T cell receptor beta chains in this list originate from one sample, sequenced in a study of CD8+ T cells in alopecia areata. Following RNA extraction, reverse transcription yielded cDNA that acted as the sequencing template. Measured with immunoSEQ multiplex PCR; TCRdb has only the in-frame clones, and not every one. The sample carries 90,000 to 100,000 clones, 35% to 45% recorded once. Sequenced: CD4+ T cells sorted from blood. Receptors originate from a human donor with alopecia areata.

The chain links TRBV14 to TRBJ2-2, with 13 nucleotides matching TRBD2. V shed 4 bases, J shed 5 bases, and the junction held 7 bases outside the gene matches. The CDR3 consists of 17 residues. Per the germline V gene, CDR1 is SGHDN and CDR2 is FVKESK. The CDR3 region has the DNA TGTGCCAGCAGCCGACTAGGGACTAGCGGGGTGACCGGGGAGCTGTTTTTT. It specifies CASSRLGTSGVTGELFF.

This CDR3 is CASSQEPAGRAGELFF. The CDR3, as DNA: TGTGCCAGCAGCCAAGAGCCGGCGGGGCGTGCCGGGGAGCTGTTTTTT. This sequence joins TRBV4-2 and TRBJ2-2, with D maybe TRBD2 (6 bases). In germline, CDR1 is LGHNA, CDR2 YNFKEQ. The length of the CDR3 is 16 residues. The V and J ends lost 0 bases and 6 bases respectively, with 14 bases between them.

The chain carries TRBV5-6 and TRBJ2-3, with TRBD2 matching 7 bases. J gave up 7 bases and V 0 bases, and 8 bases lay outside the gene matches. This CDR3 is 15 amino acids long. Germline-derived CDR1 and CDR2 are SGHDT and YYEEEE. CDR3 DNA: TGTGCCAGCAGCTTGGGGCTAGCGGAGCCCTATACGCAGTATTTT. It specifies CASSLGLAEPYTQYF. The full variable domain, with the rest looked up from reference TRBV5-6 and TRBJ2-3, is DAGVTQSPTHLIKTRGQQVTLRCSPKSGHDTVSWYQQALGQGPQFIFQYYEEEERQRGNFPDRFSGHQFPNYSSELNVNALLLGDSALYLCASSLGLAEPYTQYFGPGTRLTVL.

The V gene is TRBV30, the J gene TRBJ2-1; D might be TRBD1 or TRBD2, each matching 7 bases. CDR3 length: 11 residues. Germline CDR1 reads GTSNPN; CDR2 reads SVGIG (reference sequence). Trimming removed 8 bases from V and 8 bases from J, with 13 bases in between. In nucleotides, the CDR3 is TGTGCCCAGGGGGGGGTCCATGAGCAGTTCTTC. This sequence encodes CAQGGVHEQFF.

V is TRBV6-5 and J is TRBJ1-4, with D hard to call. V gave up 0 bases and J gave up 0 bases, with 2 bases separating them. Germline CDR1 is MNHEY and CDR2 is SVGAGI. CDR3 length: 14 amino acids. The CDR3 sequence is CASSYSTTNEKLFF. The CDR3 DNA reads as TGTGCCAGCAGTTACTCCACAACTAATGAAAAACTGTTTTTT.

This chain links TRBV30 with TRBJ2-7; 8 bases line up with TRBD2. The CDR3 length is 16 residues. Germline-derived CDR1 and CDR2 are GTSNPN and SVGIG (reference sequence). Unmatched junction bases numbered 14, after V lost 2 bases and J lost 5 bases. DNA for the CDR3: TGTGCCTGGAGTTTCAGGGTGCAGAGCGGGAGCAACGAGCAGTACTTC. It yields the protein CAWSFRVQSGSNEQYF.

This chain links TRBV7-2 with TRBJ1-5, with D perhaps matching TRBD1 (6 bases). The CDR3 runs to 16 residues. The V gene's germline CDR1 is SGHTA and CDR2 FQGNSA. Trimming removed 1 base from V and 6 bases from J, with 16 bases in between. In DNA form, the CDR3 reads TGTGCCAGCAGCTTAGAGGTCAGGGGAGGGGGTCAGCCCCAGCATTTT. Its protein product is CASSLEVRGGGQPQHF.

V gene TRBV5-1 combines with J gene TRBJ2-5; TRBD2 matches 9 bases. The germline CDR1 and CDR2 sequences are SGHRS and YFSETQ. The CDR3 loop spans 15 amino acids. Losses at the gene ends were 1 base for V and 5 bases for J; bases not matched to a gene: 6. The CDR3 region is CASSLRAGGPETQYF. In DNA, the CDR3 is TGCGCCAGCAGCTTGAGAGCGGGAGGACCGGAGACCCAGTACTTC.

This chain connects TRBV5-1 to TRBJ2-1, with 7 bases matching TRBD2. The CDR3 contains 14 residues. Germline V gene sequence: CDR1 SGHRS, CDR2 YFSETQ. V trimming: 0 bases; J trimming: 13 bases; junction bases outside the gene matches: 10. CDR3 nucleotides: TGCGCCAGCAGCTTGGAACCTAGCGGACACCTACAGTTCTTC. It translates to CASSLEPSGHLQFF.

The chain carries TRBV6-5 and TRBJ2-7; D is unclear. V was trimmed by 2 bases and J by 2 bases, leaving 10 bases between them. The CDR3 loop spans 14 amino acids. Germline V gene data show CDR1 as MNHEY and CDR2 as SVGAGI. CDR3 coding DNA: TGTGCCAGCAGTTACACGGACCGAGCCTACGAGCAGTACTTC. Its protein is CASSYTDRAYEQYF.